The present entry profiles one T cell receptor (beta chain) with its context. This CDR3 comprises 15 residues. The V and J ends lost 5 bases and 1 base respectively, with 14 bases between them. Germline CDR1 MNHNY, CDR2 SVGAGI (reference sequence). The sample originates from a study of blood T cell repertoires in COVID-19. Study details: COVID-19 samples, acute and convalescent, were from the United States, Italy and Spain.

Clones were sequenced by immunoSEQ multiplex PCR, and TCRdb holds only the in-frame ones, with some missing. The sample has about 140,000 clones; 70% to 85% are singletons. V gene TRBV6-6 combines with J gene TRBJ1-1; D is unresolved. The TCR was taken from a man aged 60 to 75 with active or convalescent COVID-19. What was sequenced was peripheral blood. The CDR3 here is CASSKVEGRNTEAFF. In DNA, the CDR3 is TGTGCCAGCAGTAAGGTGGAGGGCAGGAACACTGAAGCTTTCTTT.